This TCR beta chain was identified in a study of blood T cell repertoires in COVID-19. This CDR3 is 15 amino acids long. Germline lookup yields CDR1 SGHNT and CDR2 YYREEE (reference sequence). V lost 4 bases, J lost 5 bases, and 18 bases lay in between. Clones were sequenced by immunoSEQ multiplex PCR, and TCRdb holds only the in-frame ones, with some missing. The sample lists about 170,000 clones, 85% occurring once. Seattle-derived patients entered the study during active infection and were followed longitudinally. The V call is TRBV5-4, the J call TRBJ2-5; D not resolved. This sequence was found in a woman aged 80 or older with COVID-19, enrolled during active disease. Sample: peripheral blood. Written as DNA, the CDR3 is TGTGCCAGCAGCGGCCTAGGAGCGCCTAGGGAGACCCAGTACTTC. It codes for CASSGLGAPRETQYF.